Sequencing of this T cell receptor beta chain was carried out in a study of control samples from healthy donors and cancer patients. Method: immunoSEQ multiplex PCR; TCRdb's copy keeps in-frame clones and lacks some. The listing contains around 190,000 clones. The specimen sequenced was blood. The sequence derives from a woman in her thirties in good health.

CDR3 sequence (DNA): TGCGCCAGCAGCCTACAGGGAACCGCTTTCTTT. The encoded protein is CASSLQGTAFF. This chain uses TRBV5-1 with TRBJ1-1; D may be TRBD1 (6 bases). The length of the CDR3 is 11 residues. Trimming removed 4 bases from V and 11 bases from J, with 12 bases in between. Germline assignment: CDR1 SGHRS and CDR2 YFSETQ.